This T cell receptor beta chain originates from a study of cytomegalovirus exposure and HLA in healthy donors. The study, taken as a whole, reports: Data from an earlier analysis indicated that most TCR beta V segments were productive either about 87% or about 30% of the time.

It was with 60 Vbeta and 13 Jbeta primers that the PCR ran. Sequencing used immunoSEQ multiplex PCR; TCRdb keeps in-frame clones, though not all of them. The table for this sample gives about 150,000 clones. These donors, healthy bone marrow donors, were studied. Germline CDR1 is SGHRS and CDR2 is YFSETQ. The CDR3 has 14 amino acids. Trimming took off 3 bases at V and 6 bases at J, with 14 bases between the two ends. About this clone: The target antigen is unknown.

The rearrangement links TRBV5-1 to TRBJ2-3; the D gene is possibly TRBD2 (5 bases). This clonotype originated in a woman aged 50 to 60 in good health and CMV-seronegative. Source material: PBMCs. As DNA, the CDR3 is TGCGCCAGCAGCTCCTCAAGCGGTGCGGATACGCAGTATTTT. Translation: CASSSSSGADTQYF.